Following are 15 T cell receptor beta chains from one sample sequenced in a study of identical twins. One entry per CDR3 protein, called by TCRdb with MiXCR from the 5' RACE reads. Among 1.5 million to 2 million distinct CDR3 sequences listed, less than 35% were seen once. The sample consisted of cord blood. These TCRs come from a newborn girl in good health.

The table lists this clonotype with a few counts. This chain links TRBV4-1 with TRBJ1-2; D is undetermined. Germline assignment: CDR1 MGHRA and CDR2 YSYEKL. The ends were cut back, 3 bases at V and 4 bases at J, with 12 bases in the middle. There are 14 residues in the CDR3. The CDR3 protein is CASSQFEGSYGYTF. The CDR3 region has the DNA TGCGCCAGCAGCCAGTTTGAGGGTAGCTATGGCTACACCTTC.

This clonotype was observed at least ten times. The CDR3 region has the DNA TGCGCCAGCAGCTTGAGACCACGCGGAGATACGCAGTATTTT. Its protein product is CASSLRPRGDTQYF. This rearrangement joins TRBV5-1 to TRBJ2-3; D remains ambiguous. CDR1 is SGHRS and CDR2 is YFSETQ in the germline V gene. V was trimmed by 1 base and J by 5 bases, leaving 11 bases between them. This CDR3 is 14 amino acids long.

The chain has TRBV15 and TRBJ2-3; 7 bases are shared with TRBD1. V dropped 2 bases and J dropped 0; count of bases not matched to a gene: 5. The germline gives CDR1 LNHNV, CDR2 YYDKDF (reference sequence). The CDR3 length is 16 residues. This CDR3 reads CATSRWTGFSTDTQYF. CDR3 sequence (DNA): TGTGCCACCAGCAGATGGACAGGTTTTAGCACAGATACGCAGTATTTT. Full variable domain (missing parts from reference TRBV15 and TRBJ2-3): DAMVIQNPRYQVTQFGKPVTLSCSQTLNHNVMYWYQQKSSQAPKLLFHYYDKDFNNEADTPDNFQSRRPNTSFCFLDIRSPGLGDTAMYLCATSRWTGFSTDTQYFGPGTRLTVL.

This clonotype was observed at least ten times. V is TRBV12-3 or TRBV12-4 and J is TRBJ2-1, with D tentatively TRBD1 (6 bases). The CDR3 totals 12 residues. With 5 bases removed from V and 7 bases from J, the gap between germline ends came to 9 bases. In nucleotides, the CDR3 is TGTGCCAGCAGTACAGGGTTGAATGAGCAGTTCTTC. As protein: CASSTGLNEQFF.

This clonotype has ten or more counts. The V call is TRBV3-1, the J call TRBJ1-1; D is unresolved. Trimming removed 6 bases from V and 3 bases from J, with 8 bases in between. Germline V gene data show CDR1 as LGHDT and CDR2 as YNNKEL (reference sequence). The CDR3 sequence is 12 residues long. CDR3 loop: CASSHGHTEAFF. CDR3 DNA sequence: TGTGCCAGCAGTCATGGACACACTGAAGCTTTCTTT.

This clonotype was seen a few times. The chain links TRBV21-1 to TRBJ2-7. TRBV21-1 is marked as a pseudogene. The CDR3 is made up of 15 amino acids. The CDR3 DNA is TGTGCCAGCAGCGCTCTCATGCAGGATCTCTACGAGCAGTACTTC. Encoded protein: CASSALMQDLYEQYF.

The V call is TRBV12-3 or TRBV12-4, the J call TRBJ2-1; 7 bases are a match to TRBD2. V shed 5 bases, J shed 9 bases, and the junction held 7 bases outside the gene matches. CDR3 size: 13 residues. In nucleotides, the CDR3 is TGTGCCAGCAGTCCTAGTAGGACTAGTGAGCAGTTCTTC. Encoded protein: CASSPSRTSEQFF.

The chain joins TRBV28 to TRBJ2-3; 7 bases align to TRBD2. This CDR3 is 14 amino acids long. With 3 bases clipped from V and 9 bases from J, the junction kept 9 bases outside the gene matches. Germline V gives CDR1 MDHEN, CDR2 SYDVKM. CDR3: CASSFSGIAMTQYF. Here the CDR3 DNA reads TGTGCCAGCAGTTTCAGCGGGATCGCCATGACGCAGTATTTT.

The chain uses TRBV7-2 and TRBJ2-1; D gene unclear. V lost 5 bases to trimming and J lost 14 bases, with 16 bases between them. The CDR3 consists of 12 residues. The germline V gene encodes CDR1 SGHTA and CDR2 FQGNSA. This chain's CDR3 is CASSNSPAVEFF. CDR3 DNA sequence: TGTGCCAGCAGCAATTCTCCCGCTGTAGAGTTCTTC.

The chain employs TRBV12-3 or TRBV12-4 and TRBJ2-7, with 12 positions matching TRBD1. V trimming: 2 bases; J trimming: 4 bases; junction bases outside the gene matches: 6. The CDR3 is made up of 16 amino acids. The CDR3 DNA reads as TGTGCCAGCAGTTTACCACCGGGACAGGGGGCTTACGAGCAGTACTTC. As protein: CASSLPPGQGAYEQYF.

The chain is built from TRBV9 and TRBJ1-3; 7 bases fit TRBD1. Germline trimming cut 0 bases from V and 2 bases from J; bases unmatched to any gene: 8. The CDR3 covers 17 residues. Per the germline V gene, CDR1 is SGDLS and CDR2 is YYNGEE. The DNA for the CDR3 is TGTGCCAGCAGCGTAGAGTTGAGACAGGGACCTGGAAACACCATATATTTT. Its translation is CASSVELRQGPGNTIYF.

This chain joins TRBV5-1 and TRBJ2-7, with 10 positions matching TRBD1. The germline V gene encodes CDR1 SGHRS and CDR2 YFSETQ. The V segment lost 5 bases and the J segment 4 bases; nucleotides outside the gene matches: 12. The CDR3 has 16 amino acids. As DNA, the CDR3 is TGCGCCAGCAGTCTACAGGGCGGGACAGGGGCGTACGAGCAGTACTTC. Translation gives CASSLQGGTGAYEQYF.

The rearrangement links TRBV20-1 to TRBJ1-5, with 9 bases lining up with TRBD1. CDR1 is DFQATT, CDR2 SNEGSKA, per germline (reference sequence). The J segment lost 6 bases and the V segment lost 0 bases, leaving 3 bases of the junction unmatched. The CDR3 is 14 amino acids. The CDR3 DNA reads TGCAGTGCTAGAGATCGGACAGGGGCTCAGCCCCAGCATTTT. Translation: CSARDRTGAQPQHF.

The CDR3 coding sequence is TGTGCCACCAGTGATCGGCGTGGTACTGGTACGCAGTATTTT. Translation: CATSDRRGTGTQYF. The chain couples TRBV24-1 to TRBJ2-3, with D unresolved. This CDR3 spans 14 amino acids. Looked up from germline, CDR1 is KGHDR and CDR2 is SFDVKD. Trimming cost V 3 bases and J 8 bases, with 14 bases left between them.

The V gene is TRBV2, the J gene TRBJ1-2; 8 positions agree with TRBD1. The CDR3 covers 18 residues. V lost 4 bases and J lost 4; bases outside the gene matches: 17. Germline V lookup: CDR1 SNHLY, CDR2 FYNNEI. In nucleotides, the CDR3 is TGTGCCAGCAGTGGAGTCAACAGGGGGGGCGCCGGAACCTATGGCTACACCTTC. This gives the protein CASSGVNRGGAGTYGYTF.